The 18 T cell receptor beta chains in this list originate from one sample, sequenced in a study of T cell changes during pregnancy in multiple sclerosis. Only in-frame clones appear in the TCRdb table, and some are missing; sequencing was by immunoSEQ multiplex PCR. The data hold around 30,000 clones, with approximately 88% observed a single time. Source: CD8+ T cells from peripheral blood mononuclear cells, taken in the first trimester of pregnancy. The receptors stem from a female donor with multiple sclerosis, enrolled in a pregnancy study.

The V and J genes are TRBV6-5 and TRBJ2-3; D is perhaps TRBD2 (6 bases). CDR1 MNHEY and CDR2 SVGAGI come from the germline V gene. This CDR3 has 12 residues. Deletions cut 8 bases from V and 6 bases from J, with 12 bases between. In DNA, the CDR3 is TGTGCCAGCGGGGGGATGGAGGATACGCAGTATTTT. It specifies CASGGMEDTQYF.

The V gene is TRBV19, the J gene TRBJ2-5, with TRBD2 matching over 13 bases. There are 15 residues in the CDR3. V shed 10 bases, J shed 6 bases, and the junction held 11 bases outside the gene matches. The germline gives CDR1 LNHDA, CDR2 SQIVND (reference sequence). The CDR3 bases are TGTGCCACACACCCCCCGGGACTAGCGGGGAAGACCCAGTACTTC. Translation gives CATHPPGLAGKTQYF.

The chain uses TRBV6-4 and TRBJ2-2, with 8 nucleotides matching TRBD1. CDR1 and CDR2 from the germline V gene are MRHNA and SNTAGT. This CDR3 region has 13 residues. J was trimmed by 7 bases and V by 6 bases; bases with no gene match: 4. Here the CDR3 reads CASRTGDNGELFF. The CDR3 DNA reads TGTGCCAGCAGGACAGGGGACAACGGGGAGCTGTTTTTT.

This clone was picked up one time. The CDR3 nucleotides are TGTGCCAGCAGCCAAACCTTCGGGACTAGCCTAAATGAGCAGTTCTTC. Its protein is CASSQTFGTSLNEQFF. This chain joins TRBV28 and TRBJ2-1, with 9 bases lining up with TRBD2. V trimming: 6 bases; J trimming: 7 bases; junction bases outside the gene matches: 13. Per the germline V gene, CDR1 is MDHEN and CDR2 is SYDVKM. This CDR3 contains 16 residues.

This clone is termed medium-sized (0.01 to 0.1%). This specimen includes other DNA sequences encoding the same CDR3. The chain recombines TRBV4-1 with TRBJ1-5, with D hard to call. CDR1 and CDR2 from the germline V gene are MGHRA and YSYEKL. The germline V and J ends were trimmed by 0 bases and 1 base, with 7 bases remaining between them. The CDR3 is made up of 15 amino acids. The CDR3 here is CASSQEPGSNQPQHF. Here the CDR3 DNA reads TGCGCCAGCAGCCAAGAGCCCGGGAGCAATCAGCCCCAGCATTTT.

This clone has only one observation. This rearrangement joins TRBV5-1 to TRBJ1-1; 7 positions match TRBD1. The CDR3 consists of 15 residues. Per germline, CDR1 SGHRS and CDR2 YFSETQ. The V gene end was trimmed by 0 bases and the J gene end by 4 bases; junction bases not matched to a gene: 6. CDR3 coding DNA: TGCGCCAGCAGCTTGGATATAGGGGGCGTCACTGAAGCTTTCTTT. Its translation is CASSLDIGGVTEAFF.

This chain joins TRBV6-6 and TRBJ2-5; TRBD2 aligns across 8 bases. Germline V CDR1 and CDR2: MNHNY, SVGAGI (reference sequence). The CDR3 is 14 residues long. The V and J ends lost 5 bases and 2 bases, in that order; junction bases with no gene match: 4. CDR3 sequence reads: CASSPGRGQETQYF. The CDR3 nucleotides are TGTGCCAGCAGTCCCGGGAGGGGACAAGAGACCCAGTACTTC.

A single count supports this clone. The chain couples TRBV27 to TRBJ2-1; 9 bases are a match to TRBD2. CDR1 is MNHEY, CDR2 SMNVEV, per germline (reference sequence). The V gene end was trimmed by 2 bases and the J gene end by 10 bases; junction bases not matched to a gene: 3. This CDR3 has 13 residues. The CDR3 coding sequence is TGTGCCAGCAGTTTAGCGGGAGGGATGGAGCAGTTCTTC. It codes for CASSLAGGMEQFF.

By sample fraction, this clone is medium-sized. V is TRBV27 and J is TRBJ2-2; tentative D call: TRBD1 (5 bases). V dropped 4 bases and J dropped 1 base, with 13 bases sitting between them. Germline CDR1 MNHEY, CDR2 SMNVEV (reference sequence). CDR3 length: 16 amino acids. The CDR3 spells CASSSPDSENTGELFF. The CDR3 DNA reads as TGTGCCAGCAGTTCCCCCGACAGCGAGAACACCGGGGAGCTGTTTTTT.

The rearrangement links TRBV4-1 to TRBJ2-5; 10 bases agree with TRBD2. This CDR3 is built from 15 residues. Germline assignment: CDR1 MGHRA and CDR2 YSYEKL. The ends lost 3 bases at V and 4 bases at J; junction bases unmatched: 5. As DNA, the CDR3 is TGCGCCAGCAGCCAGCTAGCGGGAGATACAGAGACCCAGTACTTC. Protein sequence: CASSQLAGDTETQYF.

This clone was recorded a few times. V and J are TRBV6-1 and TRBJ2-7; perhaps TRBD2 as D (5 bases). Germline values: CDR1 MNHNS, CDR2 SASEGT. V was trimmed by 3 bases and J by 7 bases, leaving 13 bases between them. The length of the CDR3 is 13 residues. The CDR3 here is CASSERETGEQYF. Here the CDR3 DNA reads TGTGCCAGCAGTGAGAGGGAGACGGGTGAGCAGTACTTC.

This sequence joins TRBV7-3 and TRBJ2-1, with 9 bases lining up with TRBD2. This CDR3 has 15 residues. J was trimmed by 6 bases and V by 2 bases; bases with no gene match: 5. Germline loops: CDR1 SGHTA, CDR2 FQGTGA. The chain's CDR3 is CASSLWRGGPNEQFF. For the CDR3, the DNA is TGTGCCAGCAGCTTATGGCGGGGGGGCCCCAATGAGCAGTTCTTC.

This chain joins TRBV4-3 and TRBJ2-1; 11 bases are shared with TRBD2. CDR1 is LGHNA, CDR2 YSLEER, per germline. V dropped 3 bases and J dropped 3; count of bases not matched to a gene: 4. This CDR3 contains 16 residues. This CDR3 is CASSHLTSGGYNEQFF. In DNA, the CDR3 is TGCGCCAGCAGCCACCTTACTAGCGGGGGCTACAATGAGCAGTTCTTC.

This chain connects TRBV6-5 to TRBJ1-2; D is undetermined. The germline V and J ends were trimmed by 2 bases and 4 bases, with 8 bases remaining between them. Germline values: CDR1 MNHEY, CDR2 SVGAGI. The CDR3 is 13 residues long. The CDR3 sequence: CASSYGEFYGYTF. DNA of the CDR3: TGTGCCAGCAGTTACGGGGAGTTCTATGGCTACACCTTC.

The CDR3 DNA is TGTGCCTGGAGTGCCGGACAAGGGGTTGAAAAACTGTTTTTT. Its translation: CAWSAGQGVEKLFF. The chain uses TRBV30 and TRBJ1-4; weak D call: TRBD1 (5 bases). CDR1 GTSNPN and CDR2 SVGIG come from the germline V gene (reference sequence). The CDR3 contains 14 residues. The V gene lost 1 base and the J gene lost 7 bases, with 13 bases spanning the gap.

The chain links TRBV29-1 to TRBJ2-1, with 8 bases aligning to TRBD2. CDR1 and CDR2 (germline): SQVTM, ANQGSEA. The CDR3 is made up of 15 amino acids. The V gene end was trimmed by 4 bases and the J gene end by 4 bases; junction bases not matched to a gene: 9. The CDR3 DNA sequence: TGCAGCGTTGGAGACGGAGTAGCGGGGTACAATGAGCAGTTCTTC. Its translation is CSVGDGVAGYNEQFF.

The chain joins TRBV9 to TRBJ1-5; D is perhaps TRBD1 (6 bases). CDR3 length equals 16 residues. Between the trimmed V and J ends, which lost 3 bases and 0 bases, there was a span of 13 bases. CDR1 and CDR2 (germline): SGDLS, YYNGEE. Written as DNA, the CDR3 is TGTGCCAGCAGCGGAATAAAACAGGGTAGCAATCAGCCCCAGCATTTT. Protein product: CASSGIKQGSNQPQHF.

The J gene is TRBJ1-3, the V gene TRBV4-1, with 8 positions matching TRBD1. CDR3 size: 17 residues. CDR1 is MGHRA and CDR2 is YSYEKL in the germline V gene. With V trimmed by 4 bases and J by 0 bases, 8 bases remained unmatched. Here the CDR3 DNA reads TGCGCCAGCAGCCCCTTAAAGGGACAGGACTCTGGAAACACCATATATTTT. It specifies CASSPLKGQDSGNTIYF.